The subject of this entry is one T cell receptor (beta chain). The antigen remains unidentified. CDR3 length: 13 amino acids. Germline CDR1 MNHEY, CDR2 SMNVEV (reference sequence). V was clipped by 8 bases and J by 4 bases, with 14 bases between them. The PCR used 60 Vbeta and 13 Jbeta primers. Methods used by the authors: Roughly 10 million shared chains were among some 80 million unique TCR beta chains counted in a later analysis. This table comes from immunoSEQ multiplex PCR, and its TCRdb copy is limited to in-frame clones, with some not included. V, J and clone size were drawn from that table, and D and trimming were deduced from the DNA. The sample lists under 80,000 clones, 65% to 80% occurring once. The sample belongs to a study of cytomegalovirus exposure and HLA in healthy donors. Points from the study as a whole: Presence/absence analyses supposed approximately even sequencing depth among donors. Previous analysis showed most TCR beta V segments were productive about 87% or about 30% of the time.

Sequenced sample: PBMCs. The clonotype originates from a woman aged 25 to 39 in good health and CMV-seronegative. V and J are TRBV27 and TRBJ1-1, with a weak D call TRBD1 (5 bases). CDR3 amino acids: CASSRGWGTEAFF. The CDR3 DNA is TGTGCCAGCTCCCGGGGGTGGGGCACTGAAGCTTTCTTT.